The 20 T cell receptor beta chains below all came from one sample that was sequenced in a study of blood T cell repertoires in COVID-19. Clones were read by immunoSEQ multiplex PCR, and TCRdb kept only the in-frame ones, dropping some. The sample includes approximately 140,000 clones, 84% of them seen just once. Sequencing input: PBMCs or T cells enriched from blood (not recorded which). The receptors stem from a man between 35 and 55 years old with acute COVID-19.

This sequence joins TRBV19 and TRBJ1-5; a weak D match, TRBD1 (6 bases). Trimming pared 3 bases from V and 4 bases from J, leaving 10 bases between. The germline CDR1 and CDR2 sequences are LNHDA and SQIVND (reference sequence). This CDR3 has 14 residues. The CDR3 spells CASSIRGTNQPQHF. CDR3 bases: TGTGCCAGTAGTATCAGAGGGACAAATCAGCCCCAGCATTTT.

The genes are TRBV9 and TRBJ2-4; the match to TRBD2 covers 7 bases. CDR1 is SGDLS, CDR2 YYNGEE, per germline. This CDR3 comprises 19 residues. Unmatched junction bases numbered 12, after V lost 0 bases and J lost 0 bases. CDR3 coding DNA: TGTGCCAGCAGCGTAGGGCTAGCGGAAACCGGTTTAGCCAAAAACATTCAGTACTTC. Amino acid sequence: CASSVGLAETGLAKNIQYF.

The chain is built from TRBV5-1 and TRBJ1-1; perhaps TRBD1 as D (6 bases). The V end was cut by 4 bases, the J end by 6 bases, with 16 bases between. Germline values: CDR1 SGHRS, CDR2 YFSETQ. This CDR3 has 14 amino acids. CDR3 protein: CASSPGGPLPEAFF. For the CDR3, the DNA is TGCGCCAGCAGCCCCGGGGGGCCACTCCCTGAAGCTTTCTTT.

The chain employs TRBV7-2 and TRBJ2-2, with D possibly TRBD2 on 5 matching bases. Germline V gene lookup returns CDR1 SGHTA and CDR2 FQGNSA. V was shortened by 0 bases and J by 5 bases, with 10 bases between the two germline ends. This CDR3 has 15 residues. The CDR3 nucleotides are TGTGCCAGCAGCTTAGCCCGGGGTGAAACCGGGGAGCTGTTTTTT. Protein product: CASSLARGETGELFF.

J is TRBJ1-2 and V is TRBV28, with TRBD1 matching 9 bases. The CDR3 totals 14 residues. The V segment lost 6 bases and the J segment 3 bases; nucleotides outside the gene matches: 5. Germline CDR1 reads MDHEN; CDR2 reads SYDVKM. CDR3 DNA: TGTGCCAGCAGCCGGGACAGGGTGGACTATGGCTACACCTTC. It yields the protein CASSRDRVDYGYTF.

The gene calls are TRBV28 and TRBJ2-3; D gene unclear. Germline CDR1 and CDR2: MDHEN and SYDVKM. The length of the CDR3 is 13 residues. Trimming cost V 7 bases and J 3 bases, with 11 bases left between them. CDR3 region: CASMSATTDTQYF. In DNA, the CDR3 is TGTGCCAGCATGTCGGCGACTACAGATACGCAGTATTTT.

V is TRBV19 and J is TRBJ2-1; D call uncertain. V was pared by 5 bases and J by 0 bases, with 14 bases between. The CDR3 loop spans 16 amino acids. Germline loops: CDR1 LNHDA, CDR2 SQIVND (reference sequence). CDR3 in amino acids: CASSYQIDSSYNEQFF. The CDR3 DNA is TGTGCCAGTAGTTATCAAATAGACTCCTCCTACAATGAGCAGTTCTTC. Supplemented by reference TRBV19 and TRBJ2-1, the full variable domain reads DGGITQSPKYLFRKEGQNVTLSCEQNLNHDAMYWYRQDPGQGLRLIYYSQIVNDFQKGDIAEGYSVSREKKESFPLTVTSAQKNPTAFYLCASSYQIDSSYNEQFFGPGTRLTVL.

This clone has more than one count but fewer than ten. This chain links TRBV3-1 (or the pseudogene TRBV3-2) with TRBJ1-4; D remains unclear. V lost 2 bases, J lost 5 bases, and 6 bases lay in between. The germline CDR1 and CDR2 sequences are LGHDT and YNNKEL (reference sequence). The CDR3 is 13 amino acids. In nucleotides, the CDR3 is TGTGCCAGCAGCCAAACAATCAATGAAAAACTGTTTTTT. Protein sequence: CASSQTINEKLFF.

This clone is categorized as medium-sized (0.01 to 0.1%). The V gene is TRBV4-1, the J gene TRBJ2-7; TRBD1 matches 9 bases. CDR1 is MGHRA and CDR2 is YSYEKL in the germline V gene. The CDR3 spans 15 residues. J gave up 1 base and V 0 bases, and 1 base lay outside the gene matches. The CDR3 DNA follows: TGCGCCAGCAGCCAAGAAGACAGGGGGTCCTACGAGCAGTACTTC. Protein sequence: CASSQEDRGSYEQYF.

The rearrangement uses TRBV28 and TRBJ1-4; TRBD1 aligns across 8 bases. V shed 4 bases and J 7 bases; nucleotides not matched to a gene: 8. Germline V gives CDR1 MDHEN, CDR2 SYDVKM. This CDR3 has 15 amino acids. CDR3 nucleotides: TGTGCCAGCAGTTCGCGACAGGGGTGGGGTGAAAAACTGTTTTTT. This gives the protein CASSSRQGWGEKLFF.

CDR3 DNA: TGTGCCAGCAATACCTTAATGACAGGGAACACTGAAGCTTTCTTT. Encoded protein: CASNTLMTGNTEAFF. The J gene is TRBJ1-1, the V gene TRBV28; a weak D match, TRBD1 (6 bases). The germline V gene has CDR1 MDHEN and CDR2 SYDVKM. The CDR3 is made up of 15 amino acids. Trimming pared 7 bases from V and 1 base from J, leaving 16 bases between.

The chain links TRBV4-3 to TRBJ1-2; D is perhaps TRBD1 (6 bases). Germline lookup yields CDR1 LGHNA and CDR2 YSLEER. The V gene lost 3 bases and the J gene lost 3 bases, with 20 bases spanning the gap. CDR3 length equals 17 residues. The DNA of the CDR3 is TGCGCCAGCAGCCATTACGCGACGGGCAGGGGCGACTATGGCTACACCTTC. This gives the protein CASSHYATGRGDYGYTF.

V gene TRBV28 combines with J gene TRBJ2-1, with TRBD2 as a possible D gene (5 bases). Germline V gives CDR1 MDHEN, CDR2 SYDVKM. This CDR3 comprises 12 residues. Trimming took 4 bases from V and 6 from J, leaving 7 bases between them. The CDR3 loop is CASSSSGNEQFF. CDR3 nucleotides: TGTGCCAGCAGTTCGAGCGGCAATGAGCAGTTCTTC.

V gene TRBV7-6 combines with J gene TRBJ1-5, with D maybe TRBD1 (5 bases). Germline V gene lookup returns CDR1 SGHVS and CDR2 FNYEAQ. This CDR3 has 15 residues. Trimming stripped 4 bases from V and 2 bases from J, with 12 bases between. The CDR3 loop is CASSSGDYGNQPQHF. In nucleotides, the CDR3 is TGTGCCAGCAGCTCGGGGGATTACGGCAATCAGCCCCAGCATTTT.

This clone was recorded only once. The genes are TRBV5-1 and TRBJ2-3; D is unresolved. The CDR3 runs 11 residues. V was pared by 5 bases and J by 5 bases, with 6 bases between. The V gene's germline CDR1 is SGHRS and CDR2 YFSETQ. The CDR3 DNA is TGCGCCAGCAGGGGCAGAGATACGCAGTATTTT. It specifies CASRGRDTQYF.

The chain is built from TRBV10-2 and TRBJ2-7; tentatively, D is TRBD1 (5 bases). Trimming stripped 0 bases from V and 1 base from J, with 10 bases between. This CDR3 has 15 residues. Germline CDR1 WSHSY, CDR2 SAAADI. The chain's CDR3 is CASSESGQTSYEQYF. In DNA form, the CDR3 reads TGCGCCAGCAGTGAGTCGGGGCAGACTTCCTACGAGCAGTACTTC.

The chain has TRBV7-9 and TRBJ1-2; weak D call: TRBD1 (6 bases). This CDR3 region has 15 residues. Trimming stripped 5 bases from V and 4 bases from J, with 17 bases between. Germline CDR1 SEHNR, CDR2 FQNEAQ (reference sequence). CDR3 residues: CASSNQPGTPYGYTF. As DNA, the CDR3 is TGTGCCAGCAGCAATCAACCCGGGACACCCTATGGCTACACCTTC.

V is TRBV7-2 and J is TRBJ2-7; TRBD1 matches at 11 bases. The CDR3 has 15 residues. CDR1 is SGHTA, CDR2 FQGNSA, per germline. Trimming took 6 bases from V and 4 from J; bases not matched to a gene: 8. The CDR3 here is CASSLLGTGGYEQYF. The CDR3, as DNA: TGTGCCAGCAGTTTACTAGGGACAGGGGGATACGAGCAGTACTTC. Based on the CDR3 plus reference TRBV7-2 and TRBJ2-7, the full variable domain is GAGVSQSPSNKVTEKGKDVELRCDPISGHTALYWYRQSLGQGLEFLIYFQGNSAPDKSGLPSDRFSAERTGGSVSTLTIQRTQQEDSAVYLCASSLLGTGGYEQYFGPGTRLTVT.

The V call is TRBV6-5, the J call TRBJ2-1; D might be TRBD2 (5 bases). The CDR3 runs 15 residues. The V gene's germline CDR1 is MNHEY and CDR2 SVGAGI. The germline V and J ends were trimmed by 2 bases and 8 bases, with 16 bases remaining between them. The CDR3 sequence is CASSYVEGVVDEQFF. CDR3 sequence (DNA): TGTGCCAGCAGTTACGTAGAGGGTGTAGTCGATGAGCAGTTCTTC.

DNA for the CDR3: TGTGCCAGTACCGGGACACCAAATCAGCCCCAGCATTTT. It yields the protein CASTGTPNQPQHF. The chain combines TRBV19 with TRBJ1-5; tentative D call: TRBD1 (6 bases). Trimming pared 7 bases from V and 4 bases from J, leaving 11 bases between. Germline V lookup: CDR1 LNHDA, CDR2 SQIVND (reference sequence). CDR3 length: 13 amino acids. The variable domain in full, with the rest retrieved from reference TRBV19 and TRBJ1-5, is DGGITQSPKYLFRKEGQNVTLSCEQNLNHDAMYWYRQDPGQGLRLIYYSQIVNDFQKGDIAEGYSVSREKKESFPLTVTSAQKNPTAFYLCASTGTPNQPQHFGDGTRLSIL.